This entry features one T cell receptor (beta chain) sequence. The source of the sample is a study of PD-1 blockade in classical Hodgkin lymphoma. The germline V and J ends were trimmed by 2 bases and 6 bases, with 11 bases remaining between them. Germline V lookup: CDR1 SEHNR, CDR2 FQNEAQ (reference sequence). The CDR3 loop spans 14 amino acids. Described time point: cycle 4 day 1 (C4D1), after five to seven weeks of nivolumab. Relapse was seen in all patients after autologous stem cell transplantation, and brentuximab vedotin exposure was variable. Sequencing was performed with immunoSEQ multiplex PCR; in TCRdb, only in-frame clones are kept and a portion is missing. Of under 20,000 clones listed, over 75% are singletons.

Sequences were derived from peripheral blood mononuclear cells (PBMCs), sampled before the fourth cycle of nivolumab. The V call is TRBV7-9, the J call TRBJ2-1, with D possibly being TRBD2 (5 bases). The clonotype was recovered from a human donor with classical Hodgkin lymphoma. The DNA for the CDR3 is TGTGCCAGCAGCTTAAGTACTAGTCCCAATGAGCAGTTCTTC. Protein product: CASSLSTSPNEQFF.